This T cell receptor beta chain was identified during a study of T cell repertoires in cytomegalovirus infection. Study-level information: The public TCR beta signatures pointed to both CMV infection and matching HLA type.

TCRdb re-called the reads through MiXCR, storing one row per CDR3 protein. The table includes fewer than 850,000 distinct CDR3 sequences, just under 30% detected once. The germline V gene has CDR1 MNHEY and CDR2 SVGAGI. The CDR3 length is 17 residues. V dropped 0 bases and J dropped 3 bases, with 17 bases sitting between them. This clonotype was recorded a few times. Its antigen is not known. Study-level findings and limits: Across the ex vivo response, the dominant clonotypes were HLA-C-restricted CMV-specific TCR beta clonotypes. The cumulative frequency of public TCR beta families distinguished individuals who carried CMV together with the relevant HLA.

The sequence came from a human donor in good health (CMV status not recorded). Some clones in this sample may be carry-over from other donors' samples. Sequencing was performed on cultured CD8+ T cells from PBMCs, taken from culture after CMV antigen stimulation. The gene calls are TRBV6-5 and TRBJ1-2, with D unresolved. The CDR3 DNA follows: TGTGCCAGCAGTTACTCTATCGGACGTCTTCGTGACTATGGCTACACCTTC. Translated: CASSYSIGRLRDYGYTF.